A single sample is the source of the 14 T cell receptor beta chains below, sequenced in a study of T-cell memory formation after mild COVID-19. TCRdb re-called the 5' RACE reads through MiXCR, storing one row per CDR3 protein. Here the sample spans some 270,000 distinct CDR3 sequences, about 16% being singletons. Sequences were obtained from PBMCs or a T cell subset sorted from them (not recorded which). The receptors were gathered from an adult woman who had mild COVID-19 (a few samples of this study predate the infection). Cell type and time point are not known.

The chain is built from TRBV18 and TRBJ1-1; 10 nucleotides match TRBD1. Germline lookup yields CDR1 KGHSH and CDR2 LQKENI. This CDR3 contains 17 residues. Trimming at V came to 5 bases and at J to 5 bases, leaving 14 bases not matched to a gene. The CDR3 DNA is TGTGCCAGCTCATCAAGACAGGGGGCGCGGGGGAATACTGAAGCTTTCTTT. Its translation: CASSSRQGARGNTEAFF.

This clonotype was observed many times. The V call is TRBV7-2, the J call TRBJ2-3; TRBD2 aligns across 13 bases. The CDR3 totals 19 residues. With 6 bases clipped from V and 3 bases from J, the junction kept 15 bases outside the gene matches. CDR1 is SGHTA, CDR2 FQGNSA, per germline. In DNA form, the CDR3 reads TGTGCCAGCAGGTTACTCCGGACTAGCGGGAGCGGCGGAACAGATACGCAGTATTTT. Translation: CASRLLRTSGSGGTDTQYF.

This clonotype was counted a single time. Compared with germline, one end of the junction differs, possibly owing to a read error. This chain connects TRBV20-1 to TRBJ1-2; D is perhaps TRBD1 (6 bases). Germline V gene sequence: CDR1 DFQATT, CDR2 SNEGSKA (reference sequence). The CDR3 is 11 residues long. CDR3 region: CSARIQTGSHF. The CDR3 DNA is TGCAGTGCTAGAATACAGACAGGATCCCACTTC.

The chain is built from TRBV6-1 and TRBJ1-5; D is undetermined. Germline V gives CDR1 MNHNS, CDR2 SASEGT. The CDR3 consists of 11 residues. The germline V and J ends were trimmed by 1 base and 7 bases, with 2 bases remaining between them. CDR3 amino acids: CASSEVQPQHF. CDR3 nucleotide sequence: TGTGCCAGCAGTGAAGTCCAGCCCCAGCATTTT.

The chain joins TRBV6-1 to TRBJ1-5; D may be TRBD1 (5 bases). V lost 2 bases to trimming and J lost 5 bases, with 13 bases between them. The CDR3 is 15 amino acids. Germline V gene sequence: CDR1 MNHNS, CDR2 SASEGT. CDR3 loop: CASSEKGDGYQPQHF. CDR3 coding DNA: TGTGCCAGCAGTGAAAAAGGGGACGGATATCAGCCCCAGCATTTT.

The J gene is TRBJ2-2, the V gene TRBV6-2 or TRBV6-3, with no clear D. Deletions cut 2 bases from V and 4 bases from J, with 11 bases between. Germline CDR1 reads MNHEY; CDR2 reads SVGEGT. The CDR3 contains 15 residues. The CDR3 nucleotides read TGTGCCAGCAGTTACCTCCCTTCAAGCACCGGGGAGCTGTTTTTT. Protein sequence: CASSYLPSSTGELFF.

This clonotype came up a few times. V gene TRBV19 combines with J gene TRBJ2-7, with 11 bases that match TRBD1. J was trimmed by 4 bases and V by 6 bases; bases with no gene match: 8. Germline-derived CDR1 and CDR2 are LNHDA and SQIVND (reference sequence). This CDR3 contains 15 residues. The CDR3 DNA sequence: TGTGCCAGTAGCCCAGGACAGGGGGCTATTTACGAGCAGTACTTC. Translating gives CASSPGQGAIYEQYF.

The V gene is TRBV12-3 or TRBV12-4, the J gene TRBJ2-7; 12 bases line up with TRBD2. V lost 0 bases, J lost 3 bases, and 3 bases stayed unmatched. CDR3 length equals 16 residues. CDR3 sequence: CASSLATSGSSYEQYF. Here the CDR3 DNA reads TGTGCCAGCAGTTTAGCGACTAGCGGGAGTAGCTACGAGCAGTACTTC.

The rearrangement uses TRBV12-3 or TRBV12-4 and TRBJ1-2; D uncertain. Trimming pared 4 bases from V and 4 bases from J, leaving 7 bases between. This CDR3 has 12 amino acids. The CDR3 nucleotides are TGTGCCAGCAGTTCTGAAGGCTATGGCTACACCTTC. As protein: CASSSEGYGYTF.

The rearrangement links TRBV4-1 to TRBJ2-5; 9 nucleotides align to TRBD1. CDR3 size: 15 residues. Germline-derived CDR1 and CDR2 are MGHRA and YSYEKL. V lost 1 base to trimming and J lost 4 bases; unmatched junction nucleotides: 4. The CDR3 nucleotides read TGCGCCAGCAGCCAAGTTGGGACAGGGAGAGAGACCCAGTACTTC. Translating it yields CASSQVGTGRETQYF.

The rearrangement joins TRBV12-3 or TRBV12-4 to TRBJ1-1; 7 bases agree with TRBD1. Unmatched junction bases numbered 7, after V lost 5 bases and J lost 4 bases. The CDR3 extends over 14 amino acids. This CDR3 is CASSRQGSSTEAFF. The CDR3 coding sequence is TGTGCCAGCAGTAGACAGGGAAGTAGCACTGAAGCTTTCTTT.

This clonotype was detected only a few times. V and J are TRBV30 and TRBJ1-5; no reliable D call. Germline CDR1 is GTSNPN and CDR2 is SVGIG (reference sequence). Trimming took 3 bases from V and 7 from J, leaving 16 bases between them. This CDR3 is built from 14 residues. This chain's CDR3 is CAWSPRGGRQPQHF. The CDR3 nucleotides read TGTGCCTGGAGCCCCCGGGGAGGGCGCCAGCCCCAGCATTTT.

This chain links TRBV6-5 with TRBJ1-1, with 8 bases identical to TRBD1. After removal of 8 bases from V and 6 bases from J, the junction contained 5 bases not matched to a gene. The germline V gene encodes CDR1 MNHEY and CDR2 SVGAGI. CDR3 size: 12 residues. The DNA of the CDR3 is TGTGCCAGCGCCCGGACAGGGTCTGAAGCTTTCTTT. Its protein product is CASARTGSEAFF.

In its sample, this clonotype was seen a few times. The chain is built from TRBV6-6 and TRBJ2-2, with D possibly being TRBD2 (5 bases). V lost 2 bases to trimming and J lost 4 bases, with 11 bases between them. This CDR3 spans 15 amino acids. Germline loops: CDR1 MNHNY, CDR2 SVGAGI (reference sequence). The CDR3 bases are TGTGCCAGCAGTTACGGTAGCGCAAGCACCGGGGAGCTGTTTTTT. It codes for CASSYGSASTGELFF.